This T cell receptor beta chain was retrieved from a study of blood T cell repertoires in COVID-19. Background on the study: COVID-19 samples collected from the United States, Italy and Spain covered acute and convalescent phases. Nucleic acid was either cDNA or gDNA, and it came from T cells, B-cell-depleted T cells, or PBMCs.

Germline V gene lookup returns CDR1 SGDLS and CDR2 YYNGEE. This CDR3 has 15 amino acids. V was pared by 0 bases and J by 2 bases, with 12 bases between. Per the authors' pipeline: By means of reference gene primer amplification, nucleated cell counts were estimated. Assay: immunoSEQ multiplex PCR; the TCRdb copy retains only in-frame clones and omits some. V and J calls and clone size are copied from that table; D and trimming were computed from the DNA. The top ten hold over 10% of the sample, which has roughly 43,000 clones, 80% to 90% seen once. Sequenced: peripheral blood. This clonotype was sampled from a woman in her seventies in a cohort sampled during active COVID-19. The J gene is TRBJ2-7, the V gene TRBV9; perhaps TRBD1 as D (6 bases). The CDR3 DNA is TGTGCCAGCAGCGTAGACGGAAACAGGGCCTACGAGCAGTACTTC. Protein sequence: CASSVDGNRAYEQYF.